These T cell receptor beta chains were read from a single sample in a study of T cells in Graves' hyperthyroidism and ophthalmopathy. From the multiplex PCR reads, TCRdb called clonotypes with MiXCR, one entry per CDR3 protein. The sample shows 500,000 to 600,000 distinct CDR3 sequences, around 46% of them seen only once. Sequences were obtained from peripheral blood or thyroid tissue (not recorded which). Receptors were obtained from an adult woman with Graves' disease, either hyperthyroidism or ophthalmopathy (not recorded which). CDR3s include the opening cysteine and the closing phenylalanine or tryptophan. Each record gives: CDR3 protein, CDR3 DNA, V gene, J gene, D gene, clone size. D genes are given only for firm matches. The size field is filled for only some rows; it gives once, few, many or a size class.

cdr3_aa: CASSPRDSTIYF; cdr3_nt: TGTGCCAGCAGTCCCCGGGACTCCACCATATATTTT; v_call: TRBV7-2; j_call: TRBJ1-3; d_call: NA; clone_size: few
cdr3_aa: CASSQDDGSSYEQYF; cdr3_nt: TGCGCCAGCAGCCAAGATGACGGGAGCTCCTACGAGCAGTACTTC; v_call: TRBV4-1; j_call: TRBJ2-7; d_call: NA; clone_size: NA
cdr3_aa: CASSVGTGYYEQYF; cdr3_nt: TGTGCCAGCAGCGTGGGGACAGGGTATTACGAGCAGTACTTC; v_call: TRBV9; j_call: TRBJ2-7; d_call: TRBD1; clone_size: many
cdr3_aa: CASSSWGGSQETQYF; cdr3_nt: TGTGCCAGCAGCTCCTGGGGCGGCAGCCAAGAGACCCAGTACTTC; v_call: TRBV7-3; j_call: TRBJ2-5; d_call: NA; clone_size: NA
cdr3_aa: CASSSHPSGTGSAFF; cdr3_nt: TGTGCCAGCAGCTCGCACCCTAGCGGGACAGGCTCCGCTTTCTTT; v_call: TRBV7-2; j_call: TRBJ1-1; d_call: TRBD1; clone_size: NA
cdr3_aa: CASSREGRTRRF; cdr3_nt: TGTGCCAGCAGCCGGGAGGGACGGACGCGGCGCTTC; v_call: TRBV5-4; j_call: TRBJ2-7; d_call: TRBD2; clone_size: NA
cdr3_aa: CASSTGQNSNQPQHF; cdr3_nt: TGTGCCAGCAGTACGGGACAGAATAGCAATCAGCCCCAGCATTTT; v_call: TRBV6-6; j_call: TRBJ1-5; d_call: TRBD1; clone_size: many
cdr3_aa: CSAAGLEETQYF; cdr3_nt: TGCAGTGCTGCAGGACTAGAAGAGACCCAGTACTTC; v_call: TRBV20-1; j_call: TRBJ2-5; d_call: TRBD2; clone_size: NA
cdr3_aa: CASSVGASSETQYF; cdr3_nt: TGTGCCAGCAGCGTAGGGGCTAGCTCCGAGACCCAGTACTTC; v_call: TRBV9; j_call: TRBJ2-5; d_call: NA; clone_size: many
cdr3_aa: CASSPRTAQNTEAFF; cdr3_nt: TGCGCCAGCAGCCCCAGGACAGCCCAGAACACTGAAGCTTTCTTT; v_call: TRBV5-1; j_call: TRBJ1-1; d_call: NA; clone_size: many
cdr3_aa: CASSTTGRSNYGYTF; cdr3_nt: TGTGCCAGCAGTACGACTGGAAGGTCTAACTATGGCTACACCTTC; v_call: TRBV28; j_call: TRBJ1-2; d_call: NA; clone_size: once
cdr3_aa: CASSRGTGRYGYTF; cdr3_nt: TGTGCCAGCAGCCGAGGGACAGGGCGCTATGGCTACACCTTC; v_call: TRBV5-6; j_call: TRBJ1-2; d_call: TRBD1; clone_size: few
cdr3_aa: CASSGPTSGREFETQYF; cdr3_nt: TGTGCCAGCAGTGGACCGACTAGCGGGAGGGAGTTTGAGACCCAGTACTTC; v_call: TRBV2; j_call: TRBJ2-5; d_call: TRBD2; clone_size: many
cdr3_aa: CASSYGRSRGETQHF; cdr3_nt: TGTGCCAGCAGCTATGGACGGTCGCGGGGGGAGACCCAGCATTTT; v_call: TRBV7-9; j_call: TRBJ1-5; d_call: NA; clone_size: NA
cdr3_aa: CSVRLAGDTGELFF; cdr3_nt: TGCAGCGTCCGGCTAGCGGGAGACACCGGGGAGCTGTTTTTT; v_call: TRBV29-1; j_call: TRBJ2-2; d_call: TRBD2; clone_size: many
cdr3_aa: CASRNGGGQYF; cdr3_nt: TGTGCCAGCAGGAACGGGGGTGGGCAGTATTTT; v_call: TRBV25-1; j_call: TRBJ2-3; d_call: NA; clone_size: few
cdr3_aa: CASSLAGDTVSELFF; cdr3_nt: TGCGCCAGCAGCTTGGCCGGGGATACGGTATCTGAGCTGTTTTTT; v_call: TRBV5-1; j_call: TRBJ2-2; d_call: NA; clone_size: once
cdr3_aa: CATSDIAGGSGTQYF; cdr3_nt: TGTGCCACCAGCGACATAGCGGGAGGGTCTGGTACGCAGTATTTT; v_call: TRBV15; j_call: TRBJ2-3; d_call: TRBD2; clone_size: few